The 17 T cell receptor beta chains below all came from one sample that was sequenced in a study of shared clonotypes between healthy human individuals. The assay was immunoSEQ multiplex PCR, and TCRdb's table has in-frame clones only and misses some. The sample lists 490,000 or so clones, about three quarters occurring once. Sequencing was carried out using PBMCs. All receptors come from a woman in her 40s in good health. Some clones in this sample may be carry-over from other donors' samples.

On this clone: A read error may explain this, as a much larger clone is one base away. The chain joins TRBV30 to TRBJ2-2; TRBD1 matches 7 bases. Germline V gene lookup returns CDR1 GTSNPN and CDR2 SVGIG (reference sequence). There are 14 residues in the CDR3. CDR3 in amino acids: CALSTGTVTGELFF. The CDR3 DNA follows: TGTGCCTTGAGTACCGGGACAGTGACCGGGGAGCTGTTTTTT. Drawing the rest from reference TRBV30 and TRBJ2-2, the complete variable domain is SQTIHQWPATLVQPVGSPLSLECTVEGTSNPNLYWYRQAAGRGLQLLFYSVGIGQISSEVPQNLSASRPQDRQFILSSKKLLLSDSGFYLCALSTGTVTGELFFGEGSRLTVL.

In this sample, this clone turned up once. The rearrangement joins TRBV5-1 to TRBJ1-1; the match to TRBD1 covers 8 bases. The germline gives CDR1 SGHRS, CDR2 YFSETQ. The CDR3 consists of 16 residues. V shed 3 bases, J shed 6 bases, and the junction held 13 bases outside the gene matches. The CDR3 sequence is CASSSSPGGFFPEAFF. The CDR3 region has the DNA TGCGCCAGCAGCTCTTCTCCAGGGGGCTTTTTCCCTGAAGCTTTCTTT.

J is TRBJ1-5 and V is TRBV18; perhaps TRBD1 as D (5 bases). V dropped 3 bases and J dropped 2 bases, with 14 bases sitting between them. Germline CDR1 is KGHSH and CDR2 is LQKENI. CDR3 size: 16 residues. Here the CDR3 reads CASSPLHQGGNQPQHF. The CDR3 nucleotides read TGTGCCAGCTCACCCCTCCACCAGGGTGGCAATCAGCCCCAGCATTTT.

This chain uses TRBV7-6 with TRBJ2-1; TRBD2 aligns across 12 bases. J was trimmed by 7 bases and V by 4 bases; bases with no gene match: 8. The CDR3 covers 16 residues. From germline, CDR1 is SGHVS and CDR2 FNYEAQ. CDR3 region: CASSSRGLAGLNEQFF. The CDR3 DNA follows: TGTGCCAGCAGCTCGAGGGGACTAGCGGGCCTAAATGAGCAGTTCTTC.

J is TRBJ2-1 and V is TRBV28; 11 bases map to TRBD2. The CDR3 has 17 residues. CDR1 and CDR2 from the germline V gene are MDHEN and SYDVKM. V shed 7 bases and J 6 bases; nucleotides not matched to a gene: 14. The CDR3 here is CASTPSWLAGGLNEQFF. In nucleotides, the CDR3 is TGTGCCAGCACCCCCTCGTGGCTAGCGGGGGGCCTCAATGAGCAGTTCTTC.

V and J are TRBV9 and TRBJ1-3, with a possible D match to TRBD1 (5 bases). CDR3 length: 18 amino acids. Per the germline V gene, CDR1 is SGDLS and CDR2 is YYNGEE. Deletions cut 4 bases from V and 0 bases from J, with 20 bases between. The CDR3 DNA sequence: TGTGCCAGCAGCTCGTCTCGGGGTGGGACTTACTCTGGAAACACCATATATTTT. Encoded protein: CASSSSRGGTYSGNTIYF.

In this sample, this clone turned up many times. Here the CDR3 DNA reads TGTGCCAGCAGCCCCTGGGGTAGCTTCAGCTCCTACGAGCAGTACTTC. It specifies CASSPWGSFSSYEQYF. This chain connects TRBV11-2 to TRBJ2-7; no firm D call. V lost 5 bases to trimming and J lost 0 bases, with 17 bases between them. The CDR3 runs 16 residues. Germline V gene sequence: CDR1 SGHAT, CDR2 FQNNGV.

In nucleotides, the CDR3 is TGTGCCAGCAGCAAATTGGGGCTAGAACCGTACGAGCAGTACTTC. It encodes CASSKLGLEPYEQYF. J is TRBJ2-7 and V is TRBV21-1; TRBD1 is taken as the D call from the table, unchecked against the DNA. TRBV21-1 is a recognized pseudogene. This CDR3 spans 15 amino acids.

This chain connects TRBV30 to TRBJ2-2, with 10 bases identical to TRBD2. The CDR3 covers 16 residues. Germline V gives CDR1 GTSNPN, CDR2 SVGIG (reference sequence). Trimming took 0 bases from V and 0 from J; bases not matched to a gene: 1. CDR3 amino acids: CAWSVTSGTNTGELFF. CDR3 bases: TGTGCCTGGAGTGTAACTAGCGGGACGAACACCGGGGAGCTGTTTTTT.

The sample holds a few counts of this clone. The chain links TRBV19 to TRBJ2-1; TRBD2 might be the D (5 bases). V was pared by 4 bases and J by 0 bases, with 19 bases between. The CDR3 is made up of 18 amino acids. Germline values: CDR1 LNHDA, CDR2 SQIVND (reference sequence). This CDR3 is CASSTTEGRTSSYNEQFF. The CDR3 coding sequence is TGTGCCAGTAGTACGACCGAGGGTCGGACGAGCTCCTACAATGAGCAGTTCTTC.

The gene calls are TRBV6-6 and TRBJ2-7; 10 bases agree with TRBD1. The CDR3 has 16 residues. Germline lookup yields CDR1 MNHNY and CDR2 SVGAGI (reference sequence). Trimming took 5 bases from V and 3 from J; bases not matched to a gene: 10. The CDR3 loop reads CASSHERTGGNYEQYF. In DNA, the CDR3 is TGTGCCAGCAGTCACGAACGGACAGGGGGGAACTACGAGCAGTACTTC.

This chain connects TRBV27 to TRBJ2-2; tentative D call: TRBD2 (5 bases). The CDR3 runs 15 residues. CDR1 and CDR2 (germline): MNHEY, SMNVEV (reference sequence). Trimming removed 4 bases at V and 4 bases at J, with 13 bases between. CDR3 protein: CASSSREGSTGELFF. The CDR3 coding sequence is TGTGCCAGCAGTTCTCGAGAGGGAAGCACCGGGGAGCTGTTTTTT.

The chain employs TRBV30 and TRBJ2-1; 7 nucleotides align to TRBD1. The CDR3 length is 15 residues. After removal of 1 base from V and 4 bases from J, the junction contained 7 bases not matched to a gene. CDR1 GTSNPN and CDR2 SVGIG come from the germline V gene (reference sequence). CDR3 in amino acids: CAWSGDSPFYNEQFF. CDR3 sequence (DNA): TGTGCCTGGAGTGGGGACAGCCCTTTTTACAATGAGCAGTTCTTC.

The rearrangement joins TRBV15 to TRBJ2-5, with 11 bases matching TRBD1. Losses at the gene ends were 0 bases for V and 2 bases for J; bases not matched to a gene: 5. Germline CDR1 reads LNHNV; CDR2 reads YYDKDF (reference sequence). This CDR3 is built from 17 residues. The chain's CDR3 is CATSRDGGTGGQETQYF. As DNA, the CDR3 is TGTGCCACCAGCAGAGATGGCGGGACAGGGGGGCAAGAGACCCAGTACTTC.

This chain links TRBV30 with TRBJ1-5, with D hard to call. The CDR3 contains 18 residues. Between the trimmed V and J ends, which lost 2 bases and 1 base, there was a span of 21 bases. Germline-derived CDR1 and CDR2 are GTSNPN and SVGIG (reference sequence). CDR3 residues: CAWSREGLGFGSNQPQHF. The CDR3 DNA sequence: TGTGCCTGGAGTCGCGAAGGTTTGGGTTTCGGAAGCAATCAGCCCCAGCATTTT.

The V call is TRBV4-3, the J call TRBJ1-4, with 8 bases identical to TRBD1. The CDR3 has 13 residues. V trimming: 3 bases; J trimming: 8 bases; junction bases outside the gene matches: 2. Germline V gene sequence: CDR1 LGHNA, CDR2 YSLEER. The CDR3 region has the DNA TGCGCCAGCAGCCAGCACAGGGGGGAAAAACTGTTTTTT. It yields the protein CASSQHRGEKLFF.

This clone was seen a handful of times. CDR3 DNA: TGTGCCAGCGGGGGCTTCCGCGAGCAGTACTTC. This gives the protein CASGGFREQYF. The chain links TRBV7-2 to TRBJ2-7; TRBD1 is a possible D gene (6 bases). Deletions cut 8 bases from V and 6 bases from J, with 11 bases between. CDR1 and CDR2 (germline): SGHTA, FQGNSA. The CDR3 length is 11 residues.